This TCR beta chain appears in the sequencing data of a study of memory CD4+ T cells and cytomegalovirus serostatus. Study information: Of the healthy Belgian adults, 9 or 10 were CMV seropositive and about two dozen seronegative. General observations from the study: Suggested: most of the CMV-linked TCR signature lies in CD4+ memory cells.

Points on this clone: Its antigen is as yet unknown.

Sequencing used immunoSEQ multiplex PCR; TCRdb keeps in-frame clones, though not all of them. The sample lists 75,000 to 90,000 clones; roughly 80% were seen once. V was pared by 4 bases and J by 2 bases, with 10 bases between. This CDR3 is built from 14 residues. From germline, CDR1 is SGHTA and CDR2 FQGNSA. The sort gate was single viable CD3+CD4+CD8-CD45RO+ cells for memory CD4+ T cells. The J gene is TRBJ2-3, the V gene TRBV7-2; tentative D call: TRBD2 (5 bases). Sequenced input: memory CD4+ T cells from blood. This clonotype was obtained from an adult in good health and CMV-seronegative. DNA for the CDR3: TGTGCCAGCAGCTACGGACTCAACACAGATACGCAGTATTTT. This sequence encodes CASSYGLNTDTQYF.